A selection of T cell receptor beta chains follows, all from one sample in a study of PD-1 blockade in classical Hodgkin lymphoma. TCRdb's table, derived via immunoSEQ multiplex PCR, lists solely in-frame clones and lacks some. Among about 35,000 clones listed, around nine tenths were seen once. The input for sequencing was CD4+ T cells from blood, taken at baseline. The receptors were gathered from a human donor with classical Hodgkin lymphoma. CDR3s include the opening cysteine and the closing phenylalanine or tryptophan. Each record gives: CDR3 length, D gene, V gene, clone size, J gene, CDR3 protein, CDR3 DNA. The D gene is left open where the match is weak. Clone size, where shown, is once, few, many, or a class for clones that have expanded.

cdr3_length: 14; d_call: -; v_call: TRBV30; clone_size: once; j_call: TRBJ2-7; cdr3_aa: CAWSADKRKGEQYF; cdr3_nt: TGTGCCTGGAGCGCGGACAAAAGAAAAGGCGAGCAGTACTTC
cdr3_length: 16; d_call: -; v_call: TRBV7-6; clone_size: -; j_call: TRBJ2-6; cdr3_aa: CASSLRGGSGANVLTF; cdr3_nt: TGTGCCAGCAGCTTAAGGGGAGGCTCTGGGGCCAACGTCCTGACTTTC
cdr3_length: 15; d_call: -; v_call: TRBV30; clone_size: -; j_call: TRBJ1-5; cdr3_aa: CAWSRGRVGNQPQHF; cdr3_nt: TGTGCCTGGTCCCGGGGGAGGGTTGGCAATCAGCCCCAGCATTTT
cdr3_length: 16; d_call: -; v_call: TRBV5-1; clone_size: -; j_call: TRBJ1-1; cdr3_aa: CASSLVAGSRNTEAFF; cdr3_nt: TGCGCCAGCAGCTTAGTAGCAGGCTCTAGGAACACTGAAGCTTTCTTT
cdr3_length: 14; d_call: -; v_call: TRBV10-1; clone_size: -; j_call: TRBJ2-3; cdr3_aa: CASSEWGRTDTQYF; cdr3_nt: TGCGCCAGCAGTGAGTGGGGAAGGACAGATACGCAGTATTTT
cdr3_length: 15; d_call: TRBD2; v_call: TRBV6-5; clone_size: once; j_call: TRBJ2-1; cdr3_aa: CASSYSGGSYNEQFF; cdr3_nt: TGTGCCAGCAGTTACTCGGGGGGGAGCTACAATGAGCAGTTCTTC
cdr3_length: 14; d_call: -; v_call: TRBV7-9; clone_size: -; j_call: TRBJ1-4; cdr3_aa: CASSFRGRNENLFF; cdr3_nt: TGTGCCAGCAGCTTCAGGGGTAGGAACGAAAACCTGTTTTTT
cdr3_length: 15; d_call: -; v_call: TRBV25-1; clone_size: -; j_call: TRBJ1-5; cdr3_aa: CASSEYGDSNQPQHF; cdr3_nt: TGTGCCAGCAGTGAATATGGGGATAGCAATCAGCCCCAGCATTTT
cdr3_length: 15; d_call: TRBD2; v_call: TRBV11-3; clone_size: -; j_call: TRBJ2-1; cdr3_aa: CASSFRLADYNEQFF; cdr3_nt: TGTGCCAGCAGCTTCAGACTAGCGGATTACAATGAGCAGTTCTTC
cdr3_length: 15; d_call: -; v_call: TRBV6-5; clone_size: -; j_call: TRBJ2-7; cdr3_aa: CASSYGDGASYEQYF; cdr3_nt: TGTGCCAGCAGTTACGGGGACGGAGCCTCCTACGAGCAGTACTTC
cdr3_length: 14; d_call: -; v_call: TRBV5-1; clone_size: once; j_call: TRBJ2-3; cdr3_aa: CASSLARTSDTQYF; cdr3_nt: TGCGCCAGCAGCTTGGCCCGGACCTCCGATACGCAGTATTTT
cdr3_length: 12; d_call: -; v_call: TRBV18; clone_size: -; j_call: TRBJ2-3; cdr3_aa: CASSPRVDTQYF; cdr3_nt: TGTGCCAGCTCACCACGGGTGGATACGCAGTATTTT
cdr3_length: 14; d_call: TRBD1; v_call: TRBV7-9; clone_size: -; j_call: TRBJ1-1; cdr3_aa: CASSLPGGSTEAFF; cdr3_nt: TGTGCCAGCAGCCTTCCAGGGGGGAGCACTGAAGCTTTCTTT
cdr3_length: 15; d_call: -; v_call: TRBV30; clone_size: once; j_call: TRBJ1-5; cdr3_aa: CAWSVYGGLNQPQHF; cdr3_nt: TGTGCCTGGAGTGTTTACGGAGGGCTTAATCAGCCCCAGCATTTT
cdr3_length: 13; d_call: -; v_call: TRBV18; clone_size: -; j_call: TRBJ2-1; cdr3_aa: CASGWYSYNEQFF; cdr3_nt: TGTGCCAGCGGGTGGTACTCCTACAATGAGCAGTTCTTC
cdr3_length: 15; d_call: -; v_call: TRBV15; clone_size: -; j_call: TRBJ1-5; cdr3_aa: CATSRGGTGRGPQHF; cdr3_nt: TGTGCCACCAGCAGAGGGGGTACGGGGCGGGGGCCCCAGCATTTT
cdr3_length: 16; d_call: TRBD2; v_call: TRBV13; clone_size: -; j_call: TRBJ2-3; cdr3_aa: CASSFRLAGAPDTQYF; cdr3_nt: TGTGCCAGCAGTTTTCGACTAGCGGGAGCCCCAGATACGCAGTATTTT
cdr3_length: 13; d_call: -; v_call: TRBV11-2; clone_size: once; j_call: TRBJ2-5; cdr3_aa: CASKSGEQETQYF; cdr3_nt: TGTGCCAGCAAATCAGGAGAACAAGAGACCCAGTACTTC
cdr3_length: 15; d_call: -; v_call: TRBV11-1; clone_size: -; j_call: TRBJ2-7; cdr3_aa: CASTKSTGVSYEQYF; cdr3_nt: TGTGCCAGCACCAAATCGACGGGAGTATCCTACGAGCAGTACTTC
cdr3_length: 14; d_call: -; v_call: TRBV28; clone_size: -; j_call: TRBJ2-7; cdr3_aa: CASSLSPGQYEQYF; cdr3_nt: TGTGCCAGCAGTTTAAGCCCCGGACAGTACGAGCAGTACTTC
cdr3_length: 13; d_call: -; v_call: TRBV5-1; clone_size: -; j_call: TRBJ2-1; cdr3_aa: CASSGRGHNEQFF; cdr3_nt: TGCGCCAGCAGCGGCAGGGGCCACAATGAGCAGTTCTTC
cdr3_length: 15; d_call: -; v_call: TRBV7-3; clone_size: -; j_call: TRBJ1-2; cdr3_aa: CASSSVTGANYGYTF; cdr3_nt: TGTGCCAGCAGTTCCGTTACGGGGGCTAACTATGGCTACACCTTC
cdr3_length: 14; d_call: -; v_call: TRBV19; clone_size: once; j_call: TRBJ1-1; cdr3_aa: CASRPQGMNTEAFF; cdr3_nt: TGTGCCAGTAGGCCACAGGGCATGAACACTGAAGCTTTCTTT
cdr3_length: 17; d_call: TRBD1; v_call: TRBV19; clone_size: -; j_call: TRBJ2-5; cdr3_aa: CASSVGTGGGRGETQYF; cdr3_nt: TGTGCCAGTAGTGTCGGGACAGGGGGCGGGCGTGGCGAGACCCAGTACTTC
cdr3_length: 15; d_call: -; v_call: TRBV11-3; clone_size: -; j_call: TRBJ2-1; cdr3_aa: CASSLAGSVYNEQFF; cdr3_nt: TGTGCCAGCAGCTTAGCCGGGAGTGTGTACAATGAGCAGTTCTTC
cdr3_length: 15; d_call: -; v_call: TRBV5-1; clone_size: few; j_call: TRBJ2-7; cdr3_aa: CASSLDSGLTYEQYF; cdr3_nt: TGCGCCAGCAGCTTGGATTCGGGGTTAACCTACGAGCAGTACTTC
cdr3_length: 15; d_call: -; v_call: TRBV10-3; clone_size: -; j_call: TRBJ2-7; cdr3_aa: CAISERRDGSNEQYF; cdr3_nt: TGTGCCATCAGTGAGAGGAGGGACGGGAGTAACGAGCAGTACTTC
cdr3_length: 17; d_call: -; v_call: TRBV19; clone_size: -; j_call: TRBJ2-5; cdr3_aa: CASSSQSPGQKQETQYF; cdr3_nt: TGTGCCAGTAGTAGCCAGTCCCCGGGACAAAAACAAGAGACCCAGTACTTC
cdr3_length: 14; d_call: -; v_call: TRBV7-9; clone_size: -; j_call: TRBJ2-7; cdr3_aa: CASSLYGGREEQYF; cdr3_nt: TGTGCCAGCAGCTTATATGGGGGAAGGGAAGAGCAGTACTTC
cdr3_length: 16; d_call: TRBD2; v_call: TRBV11-2; clone_size: -; j_call: TRBJ2-5; cdr3_aa: CASSFELAAVQETQYF; cdr3_nt: TGTGCCAGCAGCTTCGAACTAGCGGCAGTCCAAGAGACCCAGTACTTC
cdr3_length: 14; d_call: -; v_call: TRBV5-5; clone_size: -; j_call: TRBJ1-1; cdr3_aa: CASSPQVGVSEAFF; cdr3_nt: TGTGCCAGCAGTCCTCAGGTTGGGGTCTCTGAAGCTTTCTTT
cdr3_length: 14; d_call: TRBD1; v_call: TRBV5-4; clone_size: -; j_call: TRBJ1-4; cdr3_aa: CASSPDRVREKLFF; cdr3_nt: TGTGCCAGCAGCCCAGACAGGGTACGTGAAAAACTGTTTTTT
cdr3_length: 12; d_call: TRBD1; v_call: TRBV12-5; clone_size: -; j_call: TRBJ2-5; cdr3_aa: CASGFDGQGEYF; cdr3_nt: TGTGCTAGTGGTTTCGACGGACAGGGGGAGTACTTC
cdr3_length: 19; d_call: -; v_call: TRBV4-2; clone_size: -; j_call: TRBJ2-4; cdr3_aa: CASSQEGSGSGIAKNIQYF; cdr3_nt: TGTGCCAGCAGCCAAGAGGGTTCTGGGTCAGGGATAGCCAAAAACATTCAGTACTTC
cdr3_length: 16; d_call: TRBD1; v_call: TRBV27; clone_size: -; j_call: TRBJ1-1; cdr3_aa: CASSFPPTSGTGVTFF; cdr3_nt: TGTGCCAGCAGTTTCCCACCGACCTCCGGGACAGGGGTAACTTTCTTT
cdr3_length: 12; d_call: -; v_call: TRBV7-9; clone_size: -; j_call: TRBJ2-5; cdr3_aa: CASSLARAPVDF; cdr3_nt: TGTGCCAGCAGCTTAGCGCGGGCCCCCGTAGACTTC
cdr3_length: 16; d_call: TRBD2; v_call: TRBV15; clone_size: -; j_call: TRBJ2-1; cdr3_aa: CATSSGTSGSGDEQFF; cdr3_nt: TGTGCCACCAGCAGCGGGACTAGCGGGAGCGGAGATGAGCAGTTCTTC
cdr3_length: 15; d_call: -; v_call: TRBV4-1; clone_size: -; j_call: TRBJ2-5; cdr3_aa: CASSQRGGIQETQYF; cdr3_nt: TGCGCCAGCAGCCAAAGGGGGGGCATCCAAGAGACCCAGTACTTC
cdr3_length: 14; d_call: -; v_call: TRBV14; clone_size: once; j_call: TRBJ2-6; cdr3_aa: CASSPNSGANVLTF; cdr3_nt: TGTGCCAGCAGCCCGAACTCTGGGGCCAACGTCCTGACTTTC
cdr3_length: 12; d_call: -; v_call: TRBV11-2; clone_size: -; j_call: TRBJ2-7; cdr3_aa: CASSSGGFRRYF; cdr3_nt: TGTGCCAGCAGCTCTGGGGGGTTCCGTCGGTACTTC
cdr3_length: 13; d_call: -; v_call: TRBV28; clone_size: few; j_call: TRBJ2-7; cdr3_aa: CASRGTGRGEQYF; cdr3_nt: TGTGCCAGCAGGGGAACTGGACGGGGCGAGCAGTACTTC
cdr3_length: 15; d_call: -; v_call: TRBV2; clone_size: few; j_call: TRBJ1-3; cdr3_aa: CASGLDGASGNTIYF; cdr3_nt: TGTGCCAGCGGATTGGACGGCGCCTCTGGAAACACCATATATTTT
cdr3_length: 14; d_call: -; v_call: TRBV10-3; clone_size: -; j_call: TRBJ2-1; cdr3_aa: CAIRARGTHEEQFF; cdr3_nt: TGTGCCATCAGGGCCCGCGGGACGCATGAAGAGCAGTTCTTC
cdr3_length: 17; d_call: TRBD2; v_call: TRBV28; clone_size: -; j_call: TRBJ2-2; cdr3_aa: CASSQLAGGGLAGELFF; cdr3_nt: TGTGCCAGCAGTCAGCTAGCGGGAGGGGGACTTGCCGGGGAGCTGTTTTTT
cdr3_length: 17; d_call: -; v_call: TRBV5-4; clone_size: -; j_call: TRBJ1-1; cdr3_aa: CASSLANLRGLNTEAFF; cdr3_nt: TGTGCCAGCAGCTTGGCCAATTTGCGGGGACTTAACACTGAAGCTTTCTTT
cdr3_length: 17; d_call: TRBD2; v_call: TRBV5-4; clone_size: -; j_call: TRBJ2-1; cdr3_aa: CASSLGLAGSSYNEQFF; cdr3_nt: TGTGCCAGCAGCTTGGGACTAGCGGGAAGCTCCTACAATGAGCAGTTCTTC
cdr3_length: 15; d_call: TRBD1; v_call: TRBV25-1; clone_size: -; j_call: TRBJ2-7; cdr3_aa: CASSPYGTGVYEQYF; cdr3_nt: TGTGCCAGCAGCCCTTACGGGACAGGGGTCTACGAGCAGTACTTC
cdr3_length: 15; d_call: TRBD1; v_call: TRBV6-6; clone_size: once; j_call: TRBJ1-3; cdr3_aa: CASSYATGEGNTIYF; cdr3_nt: TGTGCCAGCAGTTACGCGACAGGGGAAGGAAACACCATATATTTT
cdr3_length: 15; d_call: TRBD2; v_call: TRBV7-6; clone_size: -; j_call: TRBJ2-2; cdr3_aa: CASSSSGIFSGELFF; cdr3_nt: TGTGCCAGCAGCTCGAGCGGGATTTTCTCCGGGGAGCTGTTTTTT
cdr3_length: 10; d_call: -; v_call: TRBV20-1; clone_size: -; j_call: TRBJ2-5; cdr3_aa: CSASQETQYF; cdr3_nt: TGCAGTGCTAGCCAAGAGACCCAGTACTTC
cdr3_length: 15; d_call: -; v_call: TRBV7-9; clone_size: -; j_call: TRBJ2-5; cdr3_aa: CASSLGARGRETQYF; cdr3_nt: TGTGCCAGCAGCTTAGGAGCTCGGGGGAGAGAGACCCAGTACTTC
cdr3_length: 14; d_call: TRBD1; v_call: TRBV19; clone_size: -; j_call: TRBJ1-2; cdr3_aa: CASGATGTGSGYTF; cdr3_nt: TGTGCCAGTGGAGCGACAGGGACGGGAAGTGGCTACACCTTC
cdr3_length: 15; d_call: TRBD2; v_call: TRBV11-2; clone_size: -; j_call: TRBJ2-3; cdr3_aa: CASRKPGLAVDTQYF; cdr3_nt: TGTGCCAGCAGAAAACCGGGACTAGCGGTAGATACGCAGTATTTT
cdr3_length: 17; d_call: TRBD2; v_call: TRBV5-1; clone_size: -; j_call: TRBJ2-5; cdr3_aa: CASSLGLAGGPLETQYF; cdr3_nt: TGCGCCAGCAGCTTGGGTCTAGCGGGAGGGCCTCTAGAGACCCAGTACTTC
cdr3_length: 16; d_call: -; v_call: TRBV7-9; clone_size: once; j_call: TRBJ1-3; cdr3_aa: CASSLGRFGPENTIYF; cdr3_nt: TGTGCCAGCAGCTTGGGTCGCTTCGGTCCCGAAAACACCATATATTTT
cdr3_length: 13; d_call: -; v_call: TRBV11-3; clone_size: -; j_call: TRBJ2-3; cdr3_aa: CASSSGDTDTQYF; cdr3_nt: TGTGCCAGCAGCTCGGGTGACACAGATACGCAGTATTTT
cdr3_length: 11; d_call: -; v_call: TRBV30; clone_size: -; j_call: TRBJ2-1; cdr3_aa: CAWREWDEQFF; cdr3_nt: TGTGCCTGGCGTGAGTGGGATGAGCAGTTCTTC
cdr3_length: 15; d_call: -; v_call: TRBV5-5; clone_size: -; j_call: TRBJ2-3; cdr3_aa: CASSLVGQFRDTQYF; cdr3_nt: TGTGCCAGCAGCTTGGTAGGGCAGTTCCGAGATACGCAGTATTTT
cdr3_length: 13; d_call: -; v_call: TRBV18; clone_size: -; j_call: TRBJ2-3; cdr3_aa: CASSPGGTDTQYF; cdr3_nt: TGTGCCAGCTCACCCGGGGGCACAGATACGCAGTATTTT
cdr3_length: 15; d_call: -; v_call: TRBV30; clone_size: -; j_call: TRBJ1-4; cdr3_aa: CAWTPSGFYNEKLFF; cdr3_nt: TGTGCCTGGACCCCTTCGGGATTTTATAATGAAAAACTGTTTTTT